These 24 T cell receptor beta chains came from one sample sequenced in a study of regulatory T cells in long-lasting Graves disease. Regarding time point: newly diagnosed GD, antithyroid drugs for less than 3 months. From RNA extracted from PBMCs, the TCR library was made. Sequencing libraries for TCR beta were prepared with iRepertoire HTBI primers and Arm-PCR of CDR3 regions. One entry per CDR3 protein, called by TCRdb with MiXCR from the multiplex PCR reads. This sample has approximately 310,000 distinct CDR3 sequences, with approximately 20% found just once. The material was peripheral blood mononuclear cells (PBMCs), obtained at new diagnosis, from a patient treated with antithyroid drugs. The receptors here all came from a female donor with Graves disease.

The gene calls are TRBV7-9 and TRBJ2-7, with 9 bases fitting TRBD2. CDR1 is SEHNR, CDR2 FQNEAQ, per germline (reference sequence). Unmatched junction bases numbered 9, after V lost 5 bases and J lost 1 base. This CDR3 is built from 16 residues. As DNA, the CDR3 is TGTGCCAGCAGCCCAAGGGGAGCGGGAGGATCCTACGAGCAGTACTTC. Residues: CASSPRGAGGSYEQYF.

The chain carries TRBV7-2 and TRBJ1-5, with D hard to call. V was pared by 5 bases and J by 2 bases, with 13 bases between. The CDR3 is 15 amino acids. Germline V gene sequence: CDR1 SGHTA, CDR2 FQGNSA. Here the CDR3 DNA reads TGTGCCAGCAGCCGGGGAGTCGGAGGCAATCAGCCCCAGCATTTT. Its protein product is CASSRGVGGNQPQHF.

The table lists this clonotype with many counts. This chain links TRBV30 with TRBJ2-1; tentative D call: TRBD1 (7 bases). The V gene's germline CDR1 is GTSNPN and CDR2 SVGIG (reference sequence). The CDR3 is 13 amino acids. The V gene lost 5 bases and the J gene lost 7 bases, with 15 bases spanning the gap. The CDR3 here is CAWQGGGLNEQFF. DNA for the CDR3: TGTGCCTGGCAGGGGGGCGGCTTGAATGAGCAGTTCTTC.

This chain uses TRBV19 with TRBJ2-1, with 10 bases identical to TRBD2. Germline V lookup: CDR1 LNHDA, CDR2 SQIVND (reference sequence). V shed 5 bases, J shed 4 bases, and the junction held 5 bases outside the gene matches. This CDR3 region has 15 residues. DNA of the CDR3: TGTGCCAGTAGTTCGTCTAGCGGGAGTTACAATGAGCAGTTCTTC. Its protein product is CASSSSSGSYNEQFF.

This clonotype has just a few counts. A much larger clonotype is one base distant, so this may be a read error. The rearrangement links TRBV2 to TRBJ2-1; 10 bases map to TRBD2. CDR1 SNHLY and CDR2 FYNNEI come from the germline V gene. The length of the CDR3 is 16 residues. The CDR3 coding sequence is TGTGCCAACAGTCCTAGCGGGAGTATAACCTACAATGAGCAGTTCTTC. Translating it yields CANSPSGSITYNEQFF.

This clonotype was detected many times. This sequence joins TRBV28 and TRBJ1-6; 8 bases are a match to TRBD1. CDR1 MDHEN and CDR2 SYDVKM come from the germline V gene. V lost 5 bases to trimming and J lost 14 bases; unmatched junction nucleotides: 5. The CDR3 is 12 amino acids. The CDR3 loop is CASSPSTGALHF. Here the CDR3 DNA reads TGTGCCAGCAGTCCATCGACAGGGGCCCTCCACTTT.

This clonotype was picked up many times. This sequence joins TRBV20-1 and TRBJ2-1; 7 nucleotides line up with TRBD2. The junction had 0 bases not matched to a gene; V was cut back by 3 bases and J by 4 bases. This CDR3 is 12 amino acids long. From germline, CDR1 is DFQATT and CDR2 SNEGSKA (reference sequence). CDR3 bases: TGCAGTGCTAGCGGGAGGTACAATGAGCAGTTCTTC. Its translation is CSASGRYNEQFF.

This clonotype was seen ten or more times. CDR3 sequence (DNA): TGCGCCAGCAGCCAAGAGGGTCACAGCTATGGCTACACCTTC. Protein sequence: CASSQEGHSYGYTF. The chain uses TRBV4-1 and TRBJ1-2; the D is unclear. Germline V gene sequence: CDR1 MGHRA, CDR2 YSYEKL. V was cut by 0 bases and J by 4 bases, with 9 bases left in between. The CDR3 has 14 residues.

This clonotype was detected only once. Lacking the conserved final phenylalanine or tryptophan, this CDR3 likely reflects a read error. V and J are TRBV20-1 and TRBJ2-3; the D is unclear. Per germline, CDR1 DFQATT and CDR2 SNEGSKA (reference sequence). The CDR3 length is 13 residues. The germline V and J ends were trimmed by 1 base and 0 bases, with 5 bases remaining between them. The DNA for the CDR3 is TGCAGTGCTAGAGGCGAGAGCACAGATACGCAGTATTAT. Translating it yields CSARGESTDTQYY.

This clonotype was seen at least ten times. This sequence joins TRBV20-1 and TRBJ2-1, with TRBD2 matching 9 bases. Germline V lookup: CDR1 DFQATT, CDR2 SNEGSKA (reference sequence). Trimming cost V 2 bases and J 0 bases; bases outside gene matches: 5. The CDR3 runs 16 residues. For the CDR3, the DNA is TGCAGTGCTAGAATTAGCGGGGGAAGCTCCTACAATGAGCAGTTCTTC. Its protein product is CSARISGGSSYNEQFF.

This clonotype showed up many times. The chain has TRBV11-3 and TRBJ2-3; TRBD1 matches at 9 bases. This CDR3 spans 14 amino acids. Germline loops: CDR1 SGHNT, CDR2 YENEEA. V trimming: 3 bases; J trimming: 3 bases; junction bases outside the gene matches: 1. CDR3 region: CASSLGQGTDTQYF. The DNA of the CDR3 is TGTGCCAGCAGCTTGGGACAGGGAACAGATACGCAGTATTTT. The full variable domain, completed using reference TRBV11-3 and TRBJ2-3, is EAGVVQSPRYKIIEKKQPVAFWCNPISGHNTLYWYLQNLGQGPELLIRYENEEAVDDSQLPKDRFSAERLKGVDSTLKIQPAELGDSAVYLCASSLGQGTDTQYFGPGTRLTVL.

This clonotype was counted a single time. Being one base from a much bigger clone, this may be a read error. The rearrangement uses TRBV30 and TRBJ2-3; D is undetermined. Germline V gene lookup returns CDR1 GTSNPN and CDR2 SVGIG (reference sequence). The CDR3 length is 11 residues. The DNA for the CDR3 is TGTGCCTGGGTAGTGGCAGATACGAAGTATTTT. This codes for CAWVVADTKYF.

The V call is TRBV4-2, the J call TRBJ2-3; TRBD2 might be the D (5 bases). V was clipped by 3 bases and J by 5 bases, with 9 bases between them. The CDR3 runs to 13 residues. Looked up from germline, CDR1 is LGHNA and CDR2 is YNFKEQ. The CDR3 DNA sequence: TGTGCCAGCAGCCACGGGATTGGAGATACGCAGTATTTT. It encodes CASSHGIGDTQYF.

This clonotype has at least ten counts. The chain joins TRBV19 to TRBJ1-2, with unresolved D. The CDR3 sequence is 15 residues long. The germline V gene encodes CDR1 LNHDA and CDR2 SQIVND (reference sequence). The V gene lost 3 bases and the J gene lost 4 bases, with 15 bases spanning the gap. The CDR3 nucleotides are TGTGCCAGTAGTATGAACGGCGGGAGAAGCTATGGCTACACCTTC. This translates into CASSMNGGRSYGYTF. Based on the CDR3 plus reference TRBV19 and TRBJ1-2, the full variable domain is DGGITQSPKYLFRKEGQNVTLSCEQNLNHDAMYWYRQDPGQGLRLIYYSQIVNDFQKGDIAEGYSVSREKKESFPLTVTSAQKNPTAFYLCASSMNGGRSYGYTFGSGTRLTVV.

About this clonotype itself: A read error may be the cause here, since a much bigger clone is one base away. The V and J genes are TRBV2 and TRBJ2-7, with D possibly being TRBD1 (7 bases). Trimming cost V 5 bases and J 7 bases, with 27 bases left between them. This CDR3 region has 17 residues. Germline values: CDR1 SNHLY, CDR2 FYNNEI. The CDR3 DNA reads as TGTGCCAGCAGTTTATCAGGGGGGACTGGCTCCTACAATGAGCAGTACTTC. Residues: CASSLSGGTGSYNEQYF.

This clonotype was seen a single time. V is TRBV12-3 or TRBV12-4 and J is TRBJ2-5; TRBD2 agrees at 14 bases. This CDR3 spans 17 amino acids. V trimming: 6 bases; J trimming: 7 bases; junction bases outside the gene matches: 13. The CDR3 protein is CASSSPGLAGDLGTQYF. The CDR3, as DNA: TGTGCCAGCAGCTCACCGGGACTAGCGGGAGATTTAGGGACCCAGTACTTC.

This clonotype was observed many times. The V gene is TRBV19, the J gene TRBJ1-5, with 9 bases that match TRBD1. Germline trimming cut 4 bases from V and 1 base from J; bases unmatched to any gene: 8. CDR3 size: 17 residues. The germline V gene encodes CDR1 LNHDA and CDR2 SQIVND (reference sequence). The CDR3 reads CASSTNRGQGSNQPQHF. The CDR3 DNA follows: TGTGCCAGTAGTACCAACAGGGGGCAAGGGAGCAATCAGCCCCAGCATTTT.

This clonotype was seen many times. V is TRBV6-1 and J is TRBJ2-6, with unresolved D. Germline CDR1 reads MNHNS; CDR2 reads SASEGT. CDR3 length: 14 amino acids. Trimming pared 6 bases from V and 0 bases from J, leaving 6 bases between. The CDR3 loop reads CASRGSSGANVLTF. The CDR3 region has the DNA TGTGCCAGCAGAGGTTCCTCTGGGGCCAACGTCCTGACTTTC.

This clonotype came up many times. The chain is built from TRBV3-1 and TRBJ2-4, with 9 nucleotides matching TRBD2. Germline CDR1 reads LGHDT; CDR2 reads YNNKEL (reference sequence). The CDR3 has 14 amino acids. Germline trimming cut 4 bases from V and 6 bases from J; bases unmatched to any gene: 4. Here the CDR3 DNA reads TGTGCCAGCAGCCTCCGGACTAGCGCAAACATTCAGTACTTC. It specifies CASSLRTSANIQYF.

This clonotype occurred many times. This chain uses TRBV7-2 with TRBJ1-2; 7 positions agree with TRBD1. The CDR3 spans 16 residues. Germline V CDR1 and CDR2: SGHTA, FQGNSA. Trimming took 5 bases from V and 4 from J; bases not matched to a gene: 13. The CDR3 DNA reads TGTGCCAGCAGCCTTCCGGGAGGGGGCGGTGGCTATGGCTACACCTTC. This gives the protein CASSLPGGGGGYGYTF.

This clonotype has ten or more counts. The gene calls are TRBV12-3 or TRBV12-4 and TRBJ1-2, with unresolved D. The CDR3 totals 14 residues. Trimming shortened V by 4 bases and J by 4 bases, and 13 bases separated the two germline ends. This chain's CDR3 is CASSYVSVSYGYTF. CDR3 DNA sequence: TGTGCCAGCAGTTATGTGAGTGTGTCCTATGGCTACACCTTC.

This clonotype was seen ten or more times. J is TRBJ1-4 and V is TRBV29-1, with 7 bases lining up with TRBD1. Germline values: CDR1 SQVTM, CDR2 ANQGSEA. The CDR3 runs to 18 residues. V shed 7 bases, J shed 0 bases, and the junction held 17 bases outside the gene matches. The CDR3 loop reads CSALTPGQTLATNEKLFF. CDR3 DNA: TGCAGCGCTTTAACCCCGGGACAGACACTTGCAACTAATGAAAAACTGTTTTTT.

This clonotype was observed at least ten times. CDR3 DNA: TGTGCCAGCAGCCAAGGAAGGTGGAACTCCCTCACTGAAGCTTTCTTT. This gives the protein CASSQGRWNSLTEAFF. This chain joins TRBV3-1 and TRBJ1-1; no firm D call. The V end was cut by 1 base, the J end by 4 bases, with 16 bases between. The CDR3 sequence is 16 residues long. Germline V gene sequence: CDR1 LGHDT, CDR2 YNNKEL (reference sequence).

This clonotype was recorded many times. Just one base apart from a much larger clone, this may be a read error. This chain links TRBV14 with TRBJ2-1, with 10 bases matching TRBD1. With V trimmed by 4 bases and J by 4 bases, 4 bases remained unmatched. Germline assignment: CDR1 SGHDN and CDR2 FVKESK. The CDR3 contains 15 residues. The CDR3 bases are TGTGCCAGCAGCCCGGGGACAGGGGAATACAATGAGCAGTTCTTC. Protein: CASSPGTGEYNEQFF.